Shown below are 32 T cell receptor beta chains from a single sample sequenced in a study of blood T cell repertoires in COVID-19 (dated by TCRdb to 2020 to 2021). The method was the immunoSEQ multiplex PCR assay. In TCRdb, the immuneACCESS table is reduced to in-frame sequences with V and J assigned. These tables do not hold every clone; where another copy was compared, an unresolved V gene accounts for under half, and the others remain unexplained. This sample has approximately 260,000 clones in its table, and roughly 83% of those were observed once. The ten largest account for over 4.5% of the sample. Sequenced material: peripheral blood. The receptor source for this set is a man aged 60-69 years who had recovered from COVID-19.

The gene calls are TRBV9 and TRBJ2-1; 8 bases align to TRBD2. Trimming removed 0 bases from V and 4 bases from J; junction bases left unmatched: 3. This CDR3 is 15 amino acids long. Germline-derived CDR1 and CDR2 are SGDLS and YYNGEE. The CDR3 region is CASSVEGGRYNEQFF. The CDR3 bases are TGTGCCAGCAGCGTAGAGGGCGGGAGGTACAATGAGCAGTTCTTC.

This clone was counted only a few times. This chain links TRBV5-1 with TRBJ2-3; TRBD1 might be the D (6 bases). The CDR3 consists of 15 residues. Germline CDR1 and CDR2: SGHRS and YFSETQ. Trimming took off 0 bases at V and 4 bases at J, with 12 bases between the two ends. The CDR3 spells CASSLVLGAADTQYF. DNA for the CDR3: TGCGCCAGCAGCTTGGTGCTGGGGGCCGCAGATACGCAGTATTTT.

The chain links TRBV10-3 to TRBJ1-5, with D possibly being TRBD1 (5 bases). Trimming cost V 2 bases and J 6 bases, with 11 bases left between them. Germline CDR1 is ENHRY and CDR2 is SYGVKD. The CDR3 runs to 14 residues. The CDR3 loop is CAISEAGTRQPQHF. The CDR3 DNA reads TGTGCCATCAGTGAGGCGGGGACTCGTCAGCCCCAGCATTTT.

The rearrangement links TRBV28 to TRBJ2-3, with 8 bases identical to TRBD1. Trimming removed 6 bases from V and 4 bases from J; junction bases left unmatched: 9. CDR1 and CDR2 from the germline V gene are MDHEN and SYDVKM. This CDR3 is 15 amino acids long. The CDR3 here is CASSPGGAFADTQYF. The CDR3 nucleotides read TGTGCCAGCAGCCCAGGGGGCGCCTTTGCAGATACGCAGTATTTT. Full variable domain (missing parts from reference TRBV28 and TRBJ2-3): DVKVTQSSRYLVKRTGEKVFLECVQDMDHENMFWYRQDPGLGLRLIYFSYDVKMKEKGDIPEGYSVSREKKERFSLILESASTNQTSMYLCASSPGGAFADTQYFGPGTRLTVL.

The V call is TRBV7-9, the J call TRBJ2-7; 9 nucleotides line up with TRBD1. The CDR3 covers 14 residues. Germline-derived CDR1 and CDR2 are SEHNR and FQNEAQ (reference sequence). The J segment lost 6 bases and the V segment lost 1 base, leaving 4 bases of the junction unmatched. The DNA of the CDR3 is TGTGCCAGCAGCTTAGGGGGACAGGGCGGCGAGCAGTACTTC. Translating it yields CASSLGGQGGEQYF.

The DNA for the CDR3 is TGCGCCACCCCGGACAGGGAAACCCTCGAGCAGTACTTC. Encoded protein: CATPDRETLEQYF. This rearrangement joins TRBV5-1 to TRBJ2-7, with 8 bases fitting TRBD1. Germline CDR1 SGHRS, CDR2 YFSETQ. The V and J ends lost 9 bases and 6 bases, in that order; junction bases with no gene match: 11. There are 13 residues in the CDR3.

The V gene is TRBV5-6, the J gene TRBJ1-6, with D possibly TRBD1 on 5 matching bases. Germline V gene data show CDR1 as SGHDT and CDR2 as YYEEEE. The V gene lost 4 bases and the J gene lost 5 bases, with 10 bases spanning the gap. The CDR3 is made up of 14 amino acids. This CDR3 is CASSRGGDNSPLHF. CDR3 nucleotide sequence: TGTGCCAGCAGCCGCGGGGGGGATAATTCACCCCTCCACTTT.

The CDR3 nucleotides read TGTGCCACCGGTGCGGGGTTAACCTACGAGCAGTACTTC. This codes for CATGAGLTYEQYF. The rearrangement uses TRBV10-3 and TRBJ2-7, with D tentatively TRBD2 (6 bases). CDR1 and CDR2 (germline): ENHRY, SYGVKD. V was trimmed by 10 bases and J by 2 bases, leaving 15 bases between them. This CDR3 comprises 13 residues.

The V call is TRBV18, the J call TRBJ2-1; 13 nucleotides match TRBD2. Germline trimming cut 1 base from V and 10 bases from J; bases unmatched to any gene: 7. The CDR3 has 16 residues. Germline loops: CDR1 KGHSH, CDR2 LQKENI. This chain's CDR3 is CASSPQGLAGAGEQFF. CDR3 nucleotides: TGTGCCAGCTCACCACAAGGACTAGCGGGGGCAGGGGAGCAGTTCTTC. The full variable domain, rest sourced from reference TRBV18 and TRBJ2-1, is NAGVMQNPRHLVRRRGQEARLRCSPMKGHSHVYWYRQLPEEGLKFMVYLQKENIIDESGMPKERFSAEFPKEGPSILRIQQVVRGDSAAYFCASSPQGLAGAGEQFFGPGTRLTVL.

The genes are TRBV7-9 and TRBJ2-1, with 8 bases lining up with TRBD2. The germline V gene encodes CDR1 SEHNR and CDR2 FQNEAQ (reference sequence). The CDR3 totals 15 residues. With 4 bases clipped from V and 3 bases from J, the junction kept 5 bases outside the gene matches. CDR3 coding DNA: TGTGCCAGCAGCTCCGGGACTAGGAACTACAATGAGCAGTTCTTC. Translation: CASSSGTRNYNEQFF.

The chain combines TRBV7-2 with TRBJ2-1; D call uncertain. The CDR3 length is 11 residues. V was clipped by 7 bases and J by 4 bases, with 5 bases between them. Germline V CDR1 and CDR2: SGHTA, FQGNSA. In nucleotides, the CDR3 is TGTGCCAGCACTATATACAATGAGCAGTTCTTC. The encoded protein is CASTIYNEQFF.

This chain uses TRBV29-1 with TRBJ1-1; possibly TRBD1 for D (6 bases). The CDR3 runs 14 residues. V lost 7 bases to trimming and J lost 7 bases, with 22 bases between them. In germline, CDR1 is SQVTM, CDR2 ANQGSEA. CDR3 in DNA: TGCAGCGCCTACGCTACTAGGGGGGGTGTTGAAGCTTTCTTT. It encodes CSAYATRGGVEAFF.

CDR3 nucleotide sequence: TGTGCCAGCAGTGATGACGGGACAGGGAGCACTGAAGCTTTCTTT. This encodes CASSDDGTGSTEAFF. The chain joins TRBV6-1 to TRBJ1-1; 9 bases line up with TRBD1. Looked up from germline, CDR1 is MNHNS and CDR2 is SASEGT. The CDR3 runs 15 residues. V was pared by 3 bases and J by 4 bases, with 6 bases of the junction left unmatched.

The chain has TRBV7-9 and TRBJ1-2, with a tentative D call TRBD1 (5 bases). CDR1 is SEHNR and CDR2 is FQNEAQ in the germline V gene (reference sequence). Trimming shortened V by 5 bases and J by 2 bases, and 15 bases separated the two germline ends. The length of the CDR3 is 15 residues. The CDR3 DNA reads TGTGCCAGCAGCGGGGCCCGGGCCCGAAACTATGGCTACACCTTC. It encodes CASSGARARNYGYTF.

This clone was observed a single time. V is TRBV7-9 and J is TRBJ2-1; maybe TRBD2 (6 bases). Germline-derived CDR1 and CDR2 are SEHNR and FQNEAQ (reference sequence). The CDR3 contains 15 residues. V was cut by 8 bases and J by 2 bases, with 16 bases left in between. The DNA for the CDR3 is TGTGCCAGCCCCCCCGAACTAGCTCCCTACAATGAGCAGTTCTTC. It specifies CASPPELAPYNEQFF.

The chain combines TRBV7-3 with TRBJ1-6, with 9 bases lining up with TRBD1. The J segment lost 8 bases and the V segment lost 5 bases, leaving 7 bases of the junction unmatched. From germline, CDR1 is SGHTA and CDR2 FQGTGA. The CDR3 has 15 amino acids. The CDR3 here is CASSPQGARDSPLHF. The CDR3 region has the DNA TGTGCCAGCAGCCCACAGGGGGCCAGGGATTCACCCCTCCACTTT.

The chain combines TRBV7-9 with TRBJ2-5; 8 bases align to TRBD1. Trimming took 5 bases from V and 5 from J; bases not matched to a gene: 4. This CDR3 is built from 13 residues. Germline assignment: CDR1 SEHNR and CDR2 FQNEAQ (reference sequence). Written as DNA, the CDR3 is TGTGCCAGCAGCAGGACAGGGTTGGAGACCCAGTACTTC. Protein sequence: CASSRTGLETQYF.

This chain connects TRBV3-1 (or the pseudogene TRBV3-2) to TRBJ1-5; weak D call: TRBD1 (6 bases). Germline V gives CDR1 LGHDT, CDR2 YNNKEL (reference sequence). CDR3 size: 15 residues. V was trimmed by 3 bases and J by 7 bases, leaving 16 bases between them. CDR3 nucleotides: TGTGCCAGCAGCCATGGGGGCAACGGCAGACAGCCCCAGCATTTT. The encoded protein is CASSHGGNGRQPQHF.

The chain joins TRBV5-5 to TRBJ1-2; no definite D call. Deletions cut 0 bases from V and 7 bases from J, with 10 bases between. Looked up from germline, CDR1 is SGHKS and CDR2 is YYEKEE (reference sequence). The CDR3 loop spans 13 amino acids. CDR3 in DNA: TGTGCCAGCAGCTTGGTAACAGTGGCTGGCTACACCTTC. The encoded protein is CASSLVTVAGYTF.

This chain uses TRBV6-5 with TRBJ1-1; 10 bases map to TRBD1. The germline V gene encodes CDR1 MNHEY and CDR2 SVGAGI. This CDR3 contains 15 residues. The junction had 5 bases not matched to a gene; V was cut back by 6 bases and J by 1 base. The CDR3 sequence is CASSFRTGGNTEAFF. Written as DNA, the CDR3 is TGTGCCAGCAGCTTCCGGACAGGGGGGAACACTGAAGCTTTCTTT.

The rearrangement uses TRBV5-1 and TRBJ2-5; D might be TRBD2 (6 bases). The CDR3 contains 13 residues. Germline V gives CDR1 SGHRS, CDR2 YFSETQ. The V gene lost 4 bases and the J gene lost 4 bases, with 11 bases spanning the gap. The CDR3 here is CASSPGVVETQYF. The CDR3 coding sequence is TGCGCCAGCAGCCCGGGGGTTGTAGAGACCCAGTACTTC.

CDR3 in amino acids: CASSETRGSYNSPLHF. The CDR3 DNA reads TGTGCCAGCAGTGAGACAAGGGGATCCTATAATTCACCCCTCCACTTT. V and J are TRBV6-1 and TRBJ1-6; weak D call: TRBD1 (5 bases). The CDR3 covers 16 residues. The germline V gene has CDR1 MNHNS and CDR2 SASEGT. V was clipped by 3 bases and J by 1 base, with 10 bases between them.

The chain is built from TRBV18 and TRBJ2-5; 11 bases are a match to TRBD2. The ends lost 3 bases at V and 5 bases at J; junction bases unmatched: 2. Germline V gene lookup returns CDR1 KGHSH and CDR2 LQKENI. There are 14 residues in the CDR3. This CDR3 is CASSPRTSGETQYF. The CDR3 nucleotides are TGTGCCAGCTCACCGCGGACTAGCGGGGAGACCCAGTACTTC.

The V and J genes are TRBV5-4 and TRBJ2-1; no clear D. Trimming stripped 0 bases from V and 5 bases from J, with 9 bases between. The CDR3 runs to 14 residues. Germline CDR1 is SGHNT and CDR2 is YYREEE (reference sequence). CDR3 DNA sequence: TGTGCCAGCAGCTTGGGGCCCCTCGACAATGAGCAGTTCTTC. It yields the protein CASSLGPLDNEQFF.

The chain uses TRBV9 and TRBJ2-7, with unresolved D. Between the trimmed V and J ends, which lost 0 bases and 5 bases, there was a span of 9 bases. Germline CDR1 is SGDLS and CDR2 is YYNGEE. The CDR3 is 13 amino acids. The CDR3 nucleotides read TGTGCCAGCAGCGTAGCCAGCGACCACGAGCAGTACTTC. This translates into CASSVASDHEQYF.

The J gene is TRBJ2-3, the V gene TRBV28; 11 bases line up with TRBD2. V was clipped by 8 bases and J by 1 base; unmatched bases: 2. This CDR3 spans 14 amino acids. Germline V gene lookup returns CDR1 MDHEN and CDR2 SYDVKM. The CDR3 here is CASQTSGGTDTQYF. The CDR3 DNA reads TGTGCCAGCCAGACTAGCGGGGGCACAGATACGCAGTATTTT.

The rearrangement joins TRBV4-1 to TRBJ2-2; D gene uncertain. The germline V gene has CDR1 MGHRA and CDR2 YSYEKL. Trimming took off 4 bases at V and 5 bases at J, with 14 bases between the two ends. This CDR3 has 15 residues. The CDR3 nucleotides read TGCGCCAGCAGCCCCTTGGCTGTACGAACCGGGGAGCTGTTTTTT. It yields the protein CASSPLAVRTGELFF.

This clone was detected only once. This chain links TRBV4-1 with TRBJ1-1; D remains ambiguous. Germline-derived CDR1 and CDR2 are MGHRA and YSYEKL. This CDR3 is built from 12 residues. V was trimmed by 1 base and J by 6 bases, leaving 6 bases between them. In DNA form, the CDR3 reads TGCGCCAGCAGCCAAGTCGTATCTGAAGCTTTCTTT. Translation gives CASSQVVSEAFF.

In DNA, the CDR3 is TGTGCCAGCAGGGCCACCGGGGGGAGCCGGGAGACCCAGTACTTC. Its protein product is CASRATGGSRETQYF. V usage is TRBV2 and J usage is TRBJ2-5; 7 bases agree with TRBD2. The germline CDR1 and CDR2 sequences are SNHLY and FYNNEI. The CDR3 totals 15 residues. V shed 6 bases and J 5 bases; nucleotides not matched to a gene: 12. Full variable domain (rest looked up from reference TRBV2 and TRBJ2-5): EPEVTQTPSHQVTQMGQEVILRCVPISNHLYFYWYRQILGQKVEFLVSFYNNEISEKSEIFDDQFSVERPDGSNFTLKIRSTKLEDSAMYFCASRATGGSRETQYFGPGTRLLVL.

This clone was seen a few times. CDR3 nucleotides: TGTGCCAGCGGCGGACAGGGGTTTTCCTACGAGCAGTACTTC. This translates into CASGGQGFSYEQYF. The V gene is TRBV19, the J gene TRBJ2-7; TRBD1 aligns across 9 bases. V shed 9 bases and J 1 base; nucleotides not matched to a gene: 7. The CDR3 runs to 14 residues. Per germline, CDR1 LNHDA and CDR2 SQIVND (reference sequence).

J is TRBJ2-1 and V is TRBV5-1; TRBD2 agrees at 7 bases. This CDR3 region has 14 residues. V was pared by 5 bases and J by 8 bases, with 10 bases of the junction left unmatched. The germline V gene encodes CDR1 SGHRS and CDR2 YFSETQ. CDR3 sequence reads: CASSTGGIVDEQFF. CDR3 sequence (DNA): TGCGCCAGCAGTACGGGAGGAATTGTCGATGAGCAGTTCTTC. Full variable domain (missing parts from reference TRBV5-1 and TRBJ2-1): KAGVTQTPRYLIKTRGQQVTLSCSPISGHRSVSWYQQTPGQGLQFLFEYFSETQRNKGNFPGRFSGRQFSNSRSEMNVSTLELGDSALYLCASSTGGIVDEQFFGPGTRLTVL.

This chain uses TRBV6-6 with TRBJ1-3, with D tentatively TRBD1 (6 bases). Trimming took 5 bases from V and 3 from J, leaving 14 bases between them. Germline CDR1 and CDR2: MNHNY and SVGAGI (reference sequence). This CDR3 has 15 amino acids. The CDR3 sequence: CASSALGAGGNTIYF. The CDR3 DNA is TGTGCCAGCAGTGCGCTGGGGGCTGGTGGAAACACCATATATTTT.